These 4 T cell receptor beta chains originate from one sample sequenced in a study of early T cells in non-severe SARS-CoV-2 infection (TCRdb year 2021). Library method: 5' RACE. TCRdb lists the instrument as NextSeq 500. The public reads were reanalyzed by TCRdb: fastp trimming at Q25, MiXCR alignment, in-frame beta chains only. Every distinct CDR3 protein forms one entry, paired with its most common genes and DNA. The sample has tens of thousands of distinct CDR3 sequences on record, 2.9% of them singletons. Over 0.65% of the sample is taken by the ten largest. What was sequenced was whole blood. All receptors derive from an adult who was a healthcare worker with PCR-confirmed SARS-CoV-2 infection or an uninfected control (not recorded which).

In its sample, this clonotype was seen many times. The chain has TRBV7-7 and TRBJ2-2; 9 bases line up with TRBD1. V was clipped by 5 bases and J by 5 bases; unmatched bases: 12. The CDR3 has 17 residues. Germline values: CDR1 SSHAT, CDR2 FNYEAQ (reference sequence). CDR3 DNA: TGTGCCAGCAGCCAAGCTGCCGGGACAGGGTTAACCGGGGAGCTGTTTTTT. It encodes CASSQAAGTGLTGELFF.

This clonotype came up a few times. The chain is built from TRBV7-2 and TRBJ2-7; 9 nucleotides line up with TRBD1. The CDR3 length is 16 residues. Trimming at V came to 5 bases and at J to 7 bases, leaving 15 bases not matched to a gene. The germline V gene has CDR1 SGHTA and CDR2 FQGNSA. CDR3 nucleotides: TGTGCCAGCAGCCCGGGCGGACAGGGGATAATGGGGGAGCAGTACGTC. Its protein product is CASSPGGQGIMGEQYV.

Ten or more counts support this clonotype. The V gene is TRBV2, the J gene TRBJ2-2, with 10 nucleotides matching TRBD2. The CDR3 is made up of 17 amino acids. Germline CDR1 and CDR2: SNHLY and FYNNEI. Germline trimming cut 7 bases from V and 4 bases from J; bases unmatched to any gene: 12. The CDR3 region is CASMGLAGGRGTGELFF. In DNA form, the CDR3 reads TGTGCCAGCATGGGCTTAGCGGGGGGCCGAGGCACCGGGGAGCTGTTTTTT.

Ten or more counts support this clonotype. J is TRBJ2-5 and V is TRBV24-1; TRBD1 agrees at 9 bases. The germline gives CDR1 KGHDR, CDR2 SFDVKD. This CDR3 spans 18 amino acids. The V and J ends lost 4 bases and 0 bases, in that order; junction bases with no gene match: 11. The CDR3 nucleotides read TGTGCCACCAGTGAAACTACAGGGGGCAGGGGAGACCAAGAGACCCAGTACTTC. It encodes CATSETTGGRGDQETQYF.